This T cell receptor beta chain was recovered during a study of graft-versus-host responses after intestinal transplantation. Notes on this clone: Its antigen is not known.

Libraries were prepared by immunoSEQ multiplex PCR; TCRdb keeps only in-frame clonotypes and omits some of them. The top ten clones hold 1.5% to 2% of a sample with about 89,000 clones, roughly 91% of them seen once. Germline V gives CDR1 MNHEY, CDR2 SMNVEV (reference sequence). This CDR3 is 15 amino acids long. Trimming removed 4 bases from V and 0 bases from J, with 13 bases in between. The clonotype originates from a human donor who received an intestinal transplant. The chain links TRBV27 to TRBJ2-7, with D uncertain. Sequencing used unstimulated CD8+ T cells sorted from spleen or lymph node cells, obtained before intestinal transplant. The DNA of the CDR3 is TGTGCCAGCAGTTCATCTAAAAAGAGCTCCTACGAGCAGTACTTC. Its translation is CASSSSKKSSYEQYF.